This TCR beta chain derives from a study of T cell repertoires in cytomegalovirus infection. Overall study context: Shared public TCR beta signatures pointed to both CMV infection and a matching HLA type.

Study findings and constraints: Carriage of CMV together with the relevant HLA was identifiable through cumulative public TCR beta family frequency. What dominated the ex vivo response were HLA-C-restricted CMV-specific TCR beta clonotypes.

For this clonotype: Its antigen remains unidentified.

TCRdb reprocessed the reads via MiXCR and lists one record per CDR3 protein. The table records 200,000 to 300,000 distinct CDR3 sequences, approximately 8.3% of them present only once. The origin of this receptor is a human donor in good health (CMV status not recorded). Some clones in this sample may be carry-over from other donors' samples. Sequencing input: PBMCs.

In DNA form, the CDR3 reads TGTGCCAGCAGCTCCAGGGGTGGGCGCACCATATATTTT. As protein: CASSSRGGRTIYF. The chain is built from TRBV7-9 and TRBJ1-3; tentatively, D is TRBD1 (6 bases). Trimming stripped 4 bases from V and 9 bases from J, with 13 bases between. CDR1 is SEHNR, CDR2 FQNEAQ, per germline (reference sequence). The CDR3 is 13 amino acids.